This entry concerns a single T cell receptor (beta chain). This sample was included in a study of blood T cell repertoires in COVID-19. In the study's own analysis: Amplification of reference gene primers was used by the study to estimate nucleated cell counts. Profiled with immunoSEQ multiplex PCR; TCRdb holds only in-frame clones, not every one. V and J calls plus clone size are reproduced from that table; the DNA served to infer D and trimming. In the table there are around 150,000 clones, approximately 86% of which are singletons. J gave up 6 bases and V 1 base, and 6 bases lay outside the gene matches. The length of the CDR3 is 15 residues. Germline values: CDR1 LNHDA, CDR2 SQIVND (reference sequence).

The chain carries TRBV19 and TRBJ2-3; 8 nucleotides agree with TRBD2. This TCR was recovered from a woman aged 40 to 55 with COVID-19, enrolled during active disease. The sample comprised peripheral blood. DNA of the CDR3: TGTGCCAGTAGTATAGGTCGGGGGGGGCCGGATACGCAGTATTTT. Protein sequence: CASSIGRGGPDTQYF. The full variable domain, rest sourced from reference TRBV19 and TRBJ2-3, is DGGITQSPKYLFRKEGQNVTLSCEQNLNHDAMYWYRQDPGQGLRLIYYSQIVNDFQKGDIAEGYSVSREKKESFPLTVTSAQKNPTAFYLCASSIGRGGPDTQYFGPGTRLTVL.